This T cell receptor beta chain was captured by sequencing in a study of blood T cell repertoires in COVID-19. Sequenced by immunoSEQ multiplex PCR; TCRdb stores in-frame clones only, minus some. Of around 70,000 clones listed, about 86% were seen once; the top ten hold over 4%. The CDR3 is made up of 11 amino acids. Trimming removed 8 bases at V and 5 bases at J, with 9 bases between. Germline CDR1 MDHEN, CDR2 SYDVKM. The receptor was isolated from a man aged 45-60 years with acute or convalescent COVID-19. V and J are TRBV28 and TRBJ1-1, with a weak D call TRBD1 (5 bases). The sample consisted of peripheral blood. The CDR3 region is CASQGWTEAFF. The CDR3 region has the DNA TGTGCCAGCCAGGGTTGGACTGAAGCTTTCTTT.